This entry describes one T cell receptor (beta chain). Source study methods: Reference gene primers were amplified, and this amplification served to estimate nucleated cell counts. The table came from immunoSEQ multiplex PCR; TCRdb's copy has only in-frame clones and leaves some out. The V and J calls and clone size were taken over from that table, and D and trimming were inferred from the DNA. The sample shows about 52,000 clones, roughly 87% of them seen only once. The entry originates in a study of blood T cell repertoires in COVID-19. Study-wide background: The United States, Italy and Spain were the sources of the acute and convalescent COVID-19 samples. In each case, the material was cDNA or gDNA derived from T cells, B-cell-depleted T cells, or PBMCs.

CDR3 length: 13 residues. V dropped 2 bases and J dropped 2 bases, with 7 bases sitting between them. CDR1 is SGHRS, CDR2 YFSETQ, per germline. Sequencing was carried out using peripheral blood. The receptor comes from a human donor with active COVID-19. The donor label of this sample is uncertain. This chain connects TRBV5-1 to TRBJ1-1, with a tentative D call TRBD1 (5 bases). DNA of the CDR3: TGCGCCAGCAGCTTAAGGGGCAACACTGAAGCTTTCTTT. This encodes CASSLRGNTEAFF.